This T cell receptor (beta chain) was recorded in a study of blood T cell repertoires in COVID-19. The overall study: Acute and convalescent COVID-19 samples came from the United States, Italy and Spain. The cDNA or gDNA used as material had been derived from T cells, B-cell-depleted T cells, or PBMCs.

The method was immunoSEQ multiplex PCR; TCRdb's version includes in-frame clones alone and lacks a portion of them. Of 250,000 to 300,000 clones listed, about 81% are singletons. J was trimmed by 10 bases and V by 8 bases; bases with no gene match: 8. The CDR3 runs 13 residues. Study members were between 18 and 89 years old and lived in about two dozen US regions. This clonotype originated in a man aged 30 to 39 with acute COVID-19. V is TRBV12-3 or TRBV12-4 and J is TRBJ2-3; TRBD2 agrees at 11 bases. Sequences were obtained from PBMCs or T cells enriched from blood (not recorded which). CDR3 DNA sequence: TGTGCCAGCTGGACTAGCGGGCTTCCTCCGCAGTATTTT. Translation gives CASWTSGLPPQYF.